This T cell receptor (beta chain) was recovered during a study of metastatic and nonmetastatic thyroid tumors. Turning to the study itself: Patients with malignant and benign thyroid disease provided blood and tumor or nodule tissue, whose repertoires were compared.

Study findings and constraints: Reports indicated that malignant thyroid tumors showed significantly higher TCR beta diversity than benign nodules did, in blood and tumor.

TCRdb reprocessed the PCR reads using MiXCR. The sample has 15,000 to 25,000 clones; around 25% are singletons. All patients were treatment-naive before thyroid surgery. By sample fraction, this clone is medium-sized. Its specificity is unknown. Trimming removed 0 bases from V and 5 bases from J, with 12 bases in between. This CDR3 is 15 amino acids long. Germline V CDR1 and CDR2: LGHNA, YNFKEQ. The TCR comes from a male donor with papillary thyroid cancer or a benign thyroid nodule (not recorded which). Some clones in this sample may be carry-over from other donors' samples. V gene TRBV4-2 combines with J gene TRBJ2-3; TRBD2 is a possible D gene (6 bases). The sample taken for sequencing was blood. The CDR3 DNA reads TGTGCCAGCAGCCAAGAAAGGGTGGGGGGAGATACGCAGTATTTT. Its protein product is CASSQERVGGDTQYF.